Below are 30 T cell receptor beta chains sequenced from a single sample in a study of identical twins. MiXCR, run by TCRdb on the 5' RACE reads, gives a single entry per CDR3 protein. The table lists some 900,000 distinct CDR3 sequences, 9% to 15% of them singletons. These sequences were also reported in another study, on yellow fever vaccine responses in identical twins.

Sample: PBMCs. These TCRs come from a woman younger than 35 in good health.

The table lists this clonotype with a few counts. The rearrangement links TRBV12-3 or TRBV12-4 to TRBJ2-5; 7 nucleotides agree with TRBD2. The CDR3 spans 15 residues. V was clipped by 6 bases and J by 5 bases; unmatched bases: 12. In nucleotides, the CDR3 is TGTGCCAGCAGCCCCTGGGGGGGGAGTGGTGAGACCCAGTACTTC. Protein: CASSPWGGSGETQYF.

This clonotype was seen a handful of times. V gene TRBV20-1 combines with J gene TRBJ2-1; tentatively, D is TRBD1 (5 bases). This CDR3 comprises 15 residues. Germline assignment: CDR1 DFQATT and CDR2 SNEGSKA (reference sequence). The V and J ends lost 0 bases and 1 base respectively, with 10 bases between them. The chain's CDR3 is CSARDPKGSYNEQFF. The CDR3 DNA follows: TGCAGTGCTAGAGACCCGAAGGGGTCCTACAATGAGCAGTTCTTC.

This clonotype occurred a few times. J is TRBJ1-1 and V is TRBV6-2 or TRBV6-3; 9 bases are a match to TRBD1. V gave up 6 bases and J gave up 4 bases; unmatched junction bases: 12. CDR1 and CDR2 from the germline V gene are MNHEY and SVGEGT. The CDR3 is made up of 16 amino acids. CDR3: CASSLPVGTGRTEAFF. CDR3 DNA sequence: TGTGCCAGCAGCCTACCGGTAGGGACAGGGCGCACTGAAGCTTTCTTT.

This clonotype was seen a few times. J is TRBJ2-1 and V is TRBV5-1; D is perhaps TRBD1 or TRBD2 (5 bases each). CDR1 SGHRS and CDR2 YFSETQ come from the germline V gene. This CDR3 contains 15 residues. V gave up 5 bases and J gave up 9 bases, with 21 bases separating them. As DNA, the CDR3 is TGCGCCAGCAGTCGCGAGGGCACCAAAAGGGGTGAGCAGTTCTTC. Its protein product is CASSREGTKRGEQFF.

This clonotype was picked up many times. This chain joins TRBV7-2 and TRBJ2-1; D perhaps matches TRBD2 (6 bases). Trimming took 5 bases from V and 1 from J, leaving 18 bases between them. This CDR3 has 17 amino acids. Germline V gives CDR1 SGHTA, CDR2 FQGNSA. Here the CDR3 reads CASSGPGLGFSYNEQFF. The CDR3 DNA follows: TGTGCCAGCAGCGGCCCGGGACTGGGTTTTTCCTACAATGAGCAGTTCTTC.

This clonotype has more than one count but fewer than ten. V and J are TRBV6-1 and TRBJ1-1; 11 bases align to TRBD1. The CDR3 consists of 13 residues. The trim removed 11 bases at V and 6 bases at J, leaving 8 bases unmatched. Germline CDR1 MNHNS, CDR2 SASEGT. In DNA form, the CDR3 reads TGTGCCGGAGGGACAGGGGGAAATGCTGAAGCTTTCTTT. This codes for CAGGTGGNAEAFF.

This clonotype was seen a few times. The J gene is TRBJ2-1, the V gene TRBV20-1; 10 positions agree with TRBD2. The CDR3 totals 16 residues. V was clipped by 5 bases and J by 9 bases; unmatched bases: 16. CDR1 and CDR2 (germline): DFQATT, SNEGSKA (reference sequence). The CDR3 DNA follows: TGCAGTGCTCGATCCCCCAGCGGGGGGGCCTTGAGTGAGCAGTTCTTC. The encoded protein is CSARSPSGGALSEQFF.

The sample holds many counts of this clonotype. V usage is TRBV7-8 and J usage is TRBJ1-2; D not resolved. Germline assignment: CDR1 SGHVS and CDR2 FQNEAQ. This CDR3 contains 15 residues. The germline V and J ends were trimmed by 1 base and 2 bases, with 11 bases remaining between them. CDR3 residues: CASSLVMGTNYGYTF. The CDR3 nucleotides are TGTGCCAGCAGCTTAGTGATGGGAACGAACTATGGCTACACCTTC.

This clonotype turned up a few times. This chain joins TRBV6-5 and TRBJ2-1; TRBD2 matches 11 bases. J lost 6 bases, V lost 1 base, and 8 bases had no gene match. The V gene's germline CDR1 is MNHEY and CDR2 SVGAGI. This CDR3 region has 17 residues. CDR3 DNA sequence: TGTGCCAGCAGTTACTTATTGACTAGCGGGGCCGGCAATGAGCAGTTCTTC. Amino acids: CASSYLLTSGAGNEQFF.

The V gene is TRBV10-3, the J gene TRBJ2-7; 7 bases fit TRBD1. V lost 10 bases and J lost 3; bases outside the gene matches: 6. Germline V gives CDR1 ENHRY, CDR2 SYGVKD. There are 12 residues in the CDR3. The CDR3 DNA reads as TGTGCCACCCGGGACAGACTCTACGAGCAGTACTTC. Translated: CATRDRLYEQYF.

Ten or more counts support this clonotype. The genes are TRBV29-1 and TRBJ2-3, with 10 bases aligning to TRBD2. V was pared by 6 bases and J by 1 base, with 10 bases of the junction left unmatched. The CDR3 consists of 16 residues. The V gene's germline CDR1 is SQVTM and CDR2 ANQGSEA. The DNA of the CDR3 is TGCAGCGTCGTCACTAGCGGGGTGATAGGCACAGATACGCAGTATTTT. It encodes CSVVTSGVIGTDTQYF.

This clonotype appeared many times. The chain couples TRBV3-1 to TRBJ2-1; 8 nucleotides match TRBD1. Germline V gives CDR1 LGHDT, CDR2 YNNKEL (reference sequence). The CDR3 totals 15 residues. After removal of 3 bases from V and 10 bases from J, the junction contained 11 bases not matched to a gene. In nucleotides, the CDR3 is TGTGCCAGCAGCCAGACCGGCGAGCACAGGGGGGAGCAGTTCTTC. Translation gives CASSQTGEHRGEQFF.

Ten or more counts support this clonotype. The chain employs TRBV4-1 and TRBJ2-1; D is perhaps TRBD1 (5 bases). Germline values: CDR1 MGHRA, CDR2 YSYEKL. The V gene lost 2 bases and the J gene lost 3 bases, with 5 bases spanning the gap. The CDR3 covers 13 residues. In DNA form, the CDR3 reads TGCGCCAGCAGCCAAACAGGCTACAATGAGCAGTTCTTC. This codes for CASSQTGYNEQFF.

This clonotype was seen repeatedly, ten times or more. V is TRBV7-9 and J is TRBJ2-7; D is possibly TRBD1 (5 bases). Trimming shortened V by 2 bases and J by 2 bases, and 19 bases separated the two germline ends. This CDR3 comprises 17 residues. Per germline, CDR1 SEHNR and CDR2 FQNEAQ (reference sequence). CDR3 DNA: TGTGCCAGCAGCTTATTGGGGCTACAGGATAATCCCTACGAGCAGTACGTC. This codes for CASSLLGLQDNPYEQYV.

The sample holds many counts of this clonotype. The chain links TRBV4-1 to TRBJ2-3, with 11 nucleotides matching TRBD2. V lost 1 base to trimming and J lost 3 bases; unmatched junction nucleotides: 3. This CDR3 contains 16 residues. Looked up from germline, CDR1 is MGHRA and CDR2 is YSYEKL. Written as DNA, the CDR3 is TGCGCCAGCAGCCAAGTGACTAGCGGGGCGACAGATACGCAGTATTTT. This codes for CASSQVTSGATDTQYF.

The genes are TRBV12-3 or TRBV12-4 and TRBJ2-5, with D possibly being TRBD1 (6 bases). The CDR3 runs 14 residues. Trimming removed 3 bases at V and 4 bases at J, with 12 bases between. The chain's CDR3 is CASSFGQIGETQYF. The DNA of the CDR3 is TGTGCCAGCAGTTTCGGACAGATTGGAGAGACCCAGTACTTC.

The chain couples TRBV18 to TRBJ1-1; D ambiguous. This CDR3 is 15 amino acids long. V gave up 3 bases and J gave up 2 bases, with 13 bases separating them. Germline assignment: CDR1 KGHSH and CDR2 LQKENI. DNA of the CDR3: TGTGCCAGCTCACCCGGACGGGAAAGAAACACTGAAGCTTTCTTT. This translates into CASSPGRERNTEAFF.

This clonotype was seen a few times. V and J are TRBV7-8 and TRBJ2-1; D not certain. CDR3 size: 14 residues. V gave up 4 bases and J gave up 5 bases, with 12 bases separating them. Germline V gene data show CDR1 as SGHVS and CDR2 as FQNEAQ. CDR3 DNA: TGTGCCAGCAGCTCCGAGGTGGGCCACAATGAGCAGTTCTTC. It encodes CASSSEVGHNEQFF. Looking up the rest from reference TRBV7-8 and TRBJ2-1 gives the full variable domain: GAGVSQSPRYKVAKRGQDVALRCDPISGHVSLFWYQQALGQGPEFLTYFQNEAQLDKSGLPSDRFFAERPEGSVSTLKIQRTQQEDSAVYLCASSSEVGHNEQFFGPGTRLTVL.

In its sample, this clonotype was seen many times. CDR3 bases: TGTGCCAGCAGCTTACTCCGGGAGGGTCACAATGAGCAGTTCTTC. This gives the protein CASSLLREGHNEQFF. V and J are TRBV7-3 and TRBJ2-1; the match to TRBD2 covers 8 bases. The V and J ends lost 2 bases and 5 bases, in that order; junction bases with no gene match: 5. CDR3 length: 15 residues. The germline CDR1 and CDR2 sequences are SGHTA and FQGTGA. The entire variable domain, with the rest obtained from reference TRBV7-3 and TRBJ2-1, is as follows: GAGVSQTPSNKVTEKGKYVELRCDPISGHTALYWYRQSLGQGPEFLIYFQGTGAADDSGLPNDRFFAVRPEGSVSTLKIQRTERGDSAVYLCASSLLREGHNEQFFGPGTRLTVL.

There are many counts of this clonotype. The chain employs TRBV7-9 and TRBJ1-1; D is undetermined. V dropped 0 bases and J dropped 8 bases, with 7 bases sitting between them. In germline, CDR1 is SEHNR, CDR2 FQNEAQ (reference sequence). The length of the CDR3 is 12 residues. The CDR3 region is CASSLARPEAFF. As DNA, the CDR3 is TGTGCCAGCAGCTTAGCGCGACCCGAAGCTTTCTTT.

This clonotype was detected many times. CDR3 bases: TGCGCCAGCAGCTTAGAATACCTGGGGACTGAAGCTTTCTTT. Encoded protein: CASSLEYLGTEAFF. This chain links TRBV5-1 with TRBJ1-1; unclear D gene. The CDR3 is 14 residues long. Germline CDR1 reads SGHRS; CDR2 reads YFSETQ. Trimming stripped 2 bases from V and 5 bases from J, with 13 bases between.

This sequence joins TRBV9 and TRBJ2-1; TRBD2 agrees at 10 bases. CDR3 length: 16 amino acids. Unmatched junction bases numbered 9, after V lost 4 bases and J lost 5 bases. Germline lookup yields CDR1 SGDLS and CDR2 YYNGEE. The CDR3 nucleotides are TGTGCCAGCAGCCCGGGCCTAGCGGGAGTGAACAATGAGCAGTTCTTC. Amino acid sequence: CASSPGLAGVNNEQFF.

The genes are TRBV10-3 and TRBJ2-1, with D hard to call. V lost 2 bases, J lost 7 bases, and 12 bases lay in between. The CDR3 sequence is 14 residues long. CDR1 and CDR2 (germline): ENHRY, SYGVKD. CDR3 sequence (DNA): TGTGCCATCAGTGAGCCGGAAAGAAGTAATGAGCAGTTCTTC. It is translated as CAISEPERSNEQFF.

This chain joins TRBV7-7 and TRBJ2-5; D might be TRBD1 or TRBD2, each matching 6 bases. The germline V gene has CDR1 SSHAT and CDR2 FNYEAQ (reference sequence). Trimming removed 1 base at V and 5 bases at J, with 11 bases between. This CDR3 contains 14 residues. CDR3 bases: TGTGCCAGCAGCTTAGGGGGGGCCTGGGAGACCCAGTACTTC. Translation gives CASSLGGAWETQYF.

This clonotype was detected only a few times. The chain uses TRBV11-2 and TRBJ2-2, with D possibly being TRBD1 (6 bases). Trimming pared 2 bases from V and 7 bases from J, leaving 20 bases between. Germline-derived CDR1 and CDR2 are SGHAT and FQNNGV. The CDR3 covers 17 residues. The chain's CDR3 is CASSLTPGRGTVGELFF. DNA for the CDR3: TGTGCCAGCAGCTTAACTCCAGGCAGGGGAACGGTCGGGGAGCTGTTTTTT.

This clonotype was picked up a small number of times. J is TRBJ2-3 and V is TRBV7-2, with TRBD1 identical over 7 bases. The V and J ends lost 5 bases and 8 bases, in that order; junction bases with no gene match: 10. Germline CDR1 reads SGHTA; CDR2 reads FQGNSA. The CDR3 runs to 14 residues. In DNA form, the CDR3 reads TGTGCCAGCAGCAAGGGACAGATTTCTAGTACGCAGTATTTT. Its translation is CASSKGQISSTQYF.

This rearrangement joins TRBV4-1 to TRBJ1-2; D remains unclear. CDR3 size: 13 residues. V lost 2 bases to trimming and J lost 3 bases, with 7 bases between them. Germline V gives CDR1 MGHRA, CDR2 YSYEKL. The chain's CDR3 is CASSQLPHYGYTF. As DNA, the CDR3 is TGCGCCAGCAGCCAACTCCCCCACTATGGCTACACCTTC.

This sequence joins TRBV6-1 and TRBJ1-4; D unclear. V was shortened by 2 bases and J by 3 bases, with 10 bases between the two germline ends. Germline CDR1 MNHNS, CDR2 SASEGT. The CDR3 runs 15 residues. CDR3 region: CASSESLGSNEKLFF. The CDR3 DNA sequence: TGTGCCAGCAGTGAATCTCTAGGGTCTAATGAAAAACTGTTTTTT.

This clonotype was recorded many times. The chain is built from TRBV28 and TRBJ1-2; no definite D call. This CDR3 is 14 amino acids long. Trimming took 5 bases from V and 4 from J, leaving 14 bases between them. Germline V CDR1 and CDR2: MDHEN, SYDVKM. The CDR3: CASSPPDKFYGYTF. CDR3 nucleotide sequence: TGTGCCAGCAGTCCCCCCGACAAATTCTATGGCTACACCTTC.

This clonotype has only a few counts. The gene calls are TRBV5-1 and TRBJ1-3; D not resolved. CDR3 length: 13 amino acids. V was clipped by 3 bases and J by 2 bases, with 6 bases between them. Germline loops: CDR1 SGHRS, CDR2 YFSETQ. The CDR3 DNA is TGCGCCAGCAGCTCGACGGCTGGAAACACCATATATTTT. It codes for CASSSTAGNTIYF. Drawing the rest from reference TRBV5-1 and TRBJ1-3, the complete variable domain is KAGVTQTPRYLIKTRGQQVTLSCSPISGHRSVSWYQQTPGQGLQFLFEYFSETQRNKGNFPGRFSGRQFSNSRSEMNVSTLELGDSALYLCASSSTAGNTIYFGEGSWLTVV.